This entry is about one T cell receptor beta chain. Its antigen is as yet unknown. The table came from immunoSEQ multiplex PCR; TCRdb's copy has only in-frame clones and leaves some out. Among 20,000 to 25,000 clones listed, under 90% were seen once. This specimen belongs to a study of OX40 agonist ivuxolimab in advanced cancers. Overall study results and limits: Circulating CD4+ and CD8+ T cells showed clonal expansion by week 6 at 0.1 to 3.0 mg/kg.

The CDR3 spans 15 residues. From germline, CDR1 is SGHRS and CDR2 YFSETQ. The V end was cut by 0 bases, the J end by 5 bases, with 13 bases between. The sequencing here drew on CD4+ or CD8+ T cells sorted from blood, taken in a trial of the OX40 agonist ivuxolimab. The chain joins TRBV5-1 to TRBJ2-3; D is perhaps TRBD1 (5 bases). The TCR sequence derives from an adult with an advanced solid tumor such as melanoma, head and neck, liver or kidney cancer. CDR3 nucleotides: TGCGCCAGCAGCTTGGTGGACACCCGTGGAGATACGCAGTATTTT. It specifies CASSLVDTRGDTQYF.